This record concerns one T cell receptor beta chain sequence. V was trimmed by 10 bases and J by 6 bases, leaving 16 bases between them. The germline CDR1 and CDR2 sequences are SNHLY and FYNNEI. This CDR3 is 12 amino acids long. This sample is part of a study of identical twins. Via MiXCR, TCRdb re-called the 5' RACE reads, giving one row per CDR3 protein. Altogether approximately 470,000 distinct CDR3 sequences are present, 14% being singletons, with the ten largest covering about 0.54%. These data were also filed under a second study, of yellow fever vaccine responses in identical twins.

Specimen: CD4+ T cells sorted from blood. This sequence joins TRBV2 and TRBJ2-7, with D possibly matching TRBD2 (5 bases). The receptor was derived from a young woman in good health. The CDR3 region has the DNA TGTGCCACCTCACTAGTTCGAATCGAGCAGTACTTC. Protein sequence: CATSLVRIEQYF.